This entry concerns a single T cell receptor beta chain. Its target is unknown. Both 60 Vbeta primers and 13 Jbeta primers went into the PCR. Method: immunoSEQ multiplex PCR; TCRdb's copy keeps in-frame clones and lacks some. The sample includes 100,000 to 150,000 clones, roughly 80% seen only once; the top ten take approximately 0.94%. The data were obtained in a study of cytomegalovirus exposure and HLA in healthy donors. Overall study: Drawn from HLA-typed donors, around 85 million unique TCRs were held in an early data release. Points from the study as a whole: Reports showed the classifier diagnosing cytomegalovirus status with high specificity and sensitivity.

The ends lost 6 bases at V and 1 base at J; junction bases unmatched: 15. The germline CDR1 and CDR2 sequences are LNHDA and SQIVND (reference sequence). The CDR3 spans 19 residues. This chain uses TRBV19 with TRBJ2-4; 10 bases line up with TRBD1. Sample: PBMCs. The receptor was isolated from a woman aged 55-69 years in good health and CMV-seronegative. The CDR3 sequence: CASSPRGQGTDGAKNIQYF. CDR3 nucleotides: TGTGCCAGTAGCCCTAGGGGACAGGGGACAGATGGGGCCAAAAACATTCAGTACTTC.